This T cell receptor beta chain was sequenced in a study of blood T cells in healthy people across ages. A second PCR of roughly 7 to 11 cycles used a sample-barcoded 5' primer and a J-beta primer mix. TCRdb reprocessed the 5' RACE reads via MiXCR and lists one record per CDR3 protein. The sample lists fewer than 800,000 distinct CDR3 sequences, around 21% occurring once. Germline V gene sequence: CDR1 SGHKS, CDR2 YYEKEE (reference sequence). The CDR3 is 16 amino acids. With 0 bases clipped from V and 1 base from J, the junction kept 5 bases outside the gene matches. Those donating, healthy Caucasian individuals from Russia, were aged roughly 6 to 100. The total RNA that was extracted per sample amounted to at least 5 micrograms.

The sequenced sample was blood. This receptor was identified in a man in his 70s in good health. The V call is TRBV5-5, the J call TRBJ2-5, with TRBD2 matching 8 bases. The CDR3, as DNA: TGTGCCAGCAGCTTGGGTGGGGGACTAGTCCAAGAGACCCAGTACTTC. Its protein product is CASSLGGGLVQETQYF.